A single sample gave rise to the 30 T cell receptor beta chains below, sequenced in a study of blood T cells in healthy people across ages (dated by TCRdb to 2015 to 2017). The library was obtained by 5' RACE. This sample was sequenced with an Illumina HiSeq 2500. A second PCR of roughly 6 to 12 cycles was performed with a sample-barcoded 5' primer and a J-beta primer mix. TCRdb trimmed the raw reads at Q25, called clones with MiXCR and kept productive beta chains. All rows with the same CDR3 protein become a single entry with the most common DNA and genes. This sample holds more than 600,000 distinct CDR3 sequences; roughly 25% were observed only once. The ten largest clonotypes hold 9.4% of the sample. This sample was also put to use in a study of T cells of mothers and their children.

The sample consisted of blood. The receptors were sampled from a boy between 10 and 17 years old in good health.

The V call is TRBV29-1, the J call TRBJ2-5; 9 bases line up with TRBD2. Per germline, CDR1 SQVTM and CDR2 ANQGSEA. Trimming took 1 base from V and 5 from J; bases not matched to a gene: 8. The CDR3 extends over 15 amino acids. CDR3 residues: CSVEVAGDSLETQYF. The DNA of the CDR3 is TGCAGCGTTGAAGTAGCGGGAGATAGTTTGGAGACCCAGTACTTC.

This chain connects TRBV29-1 to TRBJ2-5, with 8 bases identical to TRBD2. This CDR3 region has 13 residues. Germline lookup yields CDR1 SQVTM and CDR2 ANQGSEA. V shed 7 bases and J 1 base; nucleotides not matched to a gene: 5. CDR3 nucleotide sequence: TGCAGCGCTCGCGGACTAGCCCAAGAGACCCAGTACTTC. It codes for CSARGLAQETQYF.

The chain recombines TRBV13 with TRBJ1-6; 7 bases fit TRBD1. CDR3 size: 14 residues. V lost 1 base and J lost 10; bases outside the gene matches: 4. The V gene's germline CDR1 is PRHDT and CDR2 FYEKMQ (reference sequence). Here the CDR3 reads CASSLVQGNSPLHF. In nucleotides, the CDR3 is TGTGCCAGCAGCTTAGTACAGGGGAACTCACCCCTCCACTTT.

This clonotype has just a few counts. This chain uses TRBV12-5 with TRBJ1-4; the match to TRBD1 covers 9 bases. Trimming at V came to 3 bases and at J to 5 bases, leaving 13 bases not matched to a gene. The length of the CDR3 is 18 residues. Looked up from germline, CDR1 is LGHNT and CDR2 is FRNRAP. CDR3 bases: TGTGCTAGTGGTTTCTCCCTACAGGGGGCGAGTCTAAATGAAAAACTGTTTTTT. Protein sequence: CASGFSLQGASLNEKLFF.

This clonotype was seen a few times. V usage is TRBV6-2 or TRBV6-3 and J usage is TRBJ2-5; no definite D call. The germline CDR1 and CDR2 sequences are MNHEY and SVGEGT. CDR3 size: 14 residues. V was trimmed by 4 bases and J by 0 bases, leaving 9 bases between them. The CDR3 DNA follows: TGTGCCAGCAGTTCAACTACGTACCAAGAGACCCAGTACTTC. Residues: CASSSTTYQETQYF.

This clonotype was counted only a few times. The gene calls are TRBV20-1 and TRBJ2-3, with 7 nucleotides matching TRBD1. J lost 2 bases, V lost 5 bases, and 4 bases had no gene match. The CDR3 totals 13 residues. Per the germline V gene, CDR1 is DFQATT and CDR2 is SNEGSKA (reference sequence). CDR3 nucleotide sequence: TGCAGTGCTCCGGGACAGTTCACAGATACGCAGTATTTT. Translating it yields CSAPGQFTDTQYF.

The table lists this clonotype with a few counts. The chain uses TRBV10-2 and TRBJ2-5; no clear D. The DNA end is more similar to TRBJ2-1, so the J call may be wrong. Germline V gene lookup returns CDR1 WSHSY and CDR2 SAAADI. The CDR3 length is 13 residues. The DNA for the CDR3 is TGCGCCAGCCAGACACCGCCCTACAATGAGCAGTTCTTC. It translates to CASQTPPYNEQFF.

This clonotype has more than one count but fewer than ten. The chain combines TRBV29-1 with TRBJ1-2; D remains unclear. There are 12 residues in the CDR3. Trimming removed 7 bases at V and 0 bases at J, with 9 bases between. Germline V gene sequence: CDR1 SQVTM, CDR2 ANQGSEA. CDR3 coding DNA: TGCAGCGGGGGTCAGCCTAACTATGGCTACACCTTC. This encodes CSGGQPNYGYTF.

This clonotype was detected a few times. This chain connects TRBV5-5 to TRBJ2-7, with 7 positions matching TRBD2. This CDR3 has 15 amino acids. J lost 1 base, V lost 3 bases, and 7 bases had no gene match. Germline V gives CDR1 SGHKS, CDR2 YYEKEE (reference sequence). This CDR3 reads CASSSTFSGSYEQYF. The CDR3 bases are TGTGCCAGCAGCTCAACCTTTAGCGGGTCCTACGAGCAGTACTTC.

The sample holds a few counts of this clonotype. This sequence joins TRBV2 and TRBJ2-1; D is undetermined. V shed 5 bases and J shed 7 bases, with 9 bases lying between them. CDR1 and CDR2 from the germline V gene are SNHLY and FYNNEI. The CDR3 consists of 12 residues. Here the CDR3 DNA reads TGTGCCAGCAGTATACTACAGAATGAGCAGTTCTTC. Translation gives CASSILQNEQFF.

In this sample, this clonotype turned up a few times. The CDR3 nucleotides read TGCGCCAGCAGCGACCCCGTGATGAGCTATGGCTACACCTTC. Amino acid sequence: CASSDPVMSYGYTF. J is TRBJ1-2 and V is TRBV5-1; the D is unclear. The V gene's germline CDR1 is SGHRS and CDR2 YFSETQ. CDR3 size: 14 residues. The V end lost 4 bases, the J end lost 4 bases, and 14 bases lay between the germline ends.

The chain combines TRBV20-1 with TRBJ2-3, with TRBD2 matching 11 bases. The CDR3 is 16 residues long. V was pared by 0 bases and J by 7 bases, with 9 bases of the junction left unmatched. The germline V gene has CDR1 DFQATT and CDR2 SNEGSKA (reference sequence). The CDR3 nucleotides read TGCAGTGCTAGAGATCTTAGCGGGGGGGTTGTCCATACGCAGTATTTT. This codes for CSARDLSGGVVHTQYF.

The CDR3: CASTPAMNTEAFF. The CDR3 coding sequence is TGTGCCAGCACCCCGGCGATGAACACTGAAGCTTTCTTT. The rearrangement joins TRBV28 to TRBJ1-1; D unresolved. CDR1 and CDR2 (germline): MDHEN, SYDVKM. The CDR3 contains 13 residues. The V and J ends lost 7 bases and 0 bases respectively, with 9 bases between them.

This clonotype was seen a few times. The chain has TRBV6-1 and TRBJ1-2, with TRBD1 identical over 10 bases. V lost 5 bases to trimming and J lost 4 bases; unmatched junction nucleotides: 16. CDR3 length: 18 residues. Germline CDR1 MNHNS, CDR2 SASEGT. The CDR3 is CASSRDRGFSDRSYGYTF. For the CDR3, the DNA is TGTGCCAGCAGTCGGGACAGGGGATTCTCGGATCGTAGCTATGGCTACACCTTC.

The chain employs TRBV28 and TRBJ2-5; 8 nucleotides match TRBD1. The CDR3 totals 16 residues. From germline, CDR1 is MDHEN and CDR2 SYDVKM. V was clipped by 5 bases and J by 5 bases; unmatched bases: 13. CDR3 sequence: CASSARTGWYRETQYF. In nucleotides, the CDR3 is TGTGCCAGCAGTGCGCGGACAGGGTGGTATCGGGAGACCCAGTACTTC.

J is TRBJ2-7 and V is TRBV14; 10 positions match TRBD2. CDR3 length: 15 residues. Unmatched junction bases numbered 6, after V lost 2 bases and J lost 5 bases. Germline V lookup: CDR1 SGHDN, CDR2 FVKESK. The CDR3 region is CASSQTLAGVHEQYF. CDR3 sequence (DNA): TGTGCCAGCAGCCAAACCCTAGCGGGAGTCCACGAGCAGTACTTC.

The V and J genes are TRBV28 and TRBJ2-1; possibly TRBD2 for D (6 bases). This CDR3 is built from 16 residues. In germline, CDR1 is MDHEN, CDR2 SYDVKM. The V end lost 6 bases, the J end lost 1 base, and 16 bases lay between the germline ends. The CDR3 DNA follows: TGTGCCAGCAGATCAGGAGGGAAATTTTCCTACAATGAGCAGTTCTTC. The encoded protein is CASRSGGKFSYNEQFF.

This chain uses TRBV20-1 with TRBJ2-7, with D perhaps assigned TRBD1 or TRBD2 (6 bases each). The DNA end is more similar to TRBJ2-5, so the J call may be wrong. Germline values: CDR1 DFQATT, CDR2 SNEGSKA (reference sequence). The CDR3 is 14 residues long. The CDR3 here is CSARGGAVYETQYF. The CDR3 nucleotides read TGCAGTGCTAGAGGGGGGGCCGTATACGAGACCCAGTACTTC.

Only a few counts were recorded for this clonotype. V and J are TRBV28 and TRBJ1-5; 7 positions agree with TRBD1. With V trimmed by 5 bases and J by 4 bases, 5 bases remained unmatched. From germline, CDR1 is MDHEN and CDR2 SYDVKM. This CDR3 comprises 14 residues. CDR3 amino acids: CASSTDRLNQPQHF. CDR3 sequence (DNA): TGTGCCAGCAGTACGGACAGGTTGAATCAGCCCCAGCATTTT.

The V gene is TRBV29-1, the J gene TRBJ2-1, with a tentative D call TRBD2 (5 bases). CDR3 size: 12 residues. The V gene's germline CDR1 is SQVTM and CDR2 ANQGSEA. V was pared by 7 bases and J by 7 bases, with 14 bases between. CDR3: CSALLLVNEQFF. The CDR3 coding sequence is TGCAGCGCTCTACTACTAGTAAATGAGCAGTTCTTC.

The gene calls are TRBV4-3 and TRBJ1-1, with D perhaps matching TRBD1 (6 bases). CDR1 is LGHNA and CDR2 is YSLEER in the germline V gene. CDR3 length: 15 residues. Deletions cut 0 bases from V and 5 bases from J, with 13 bases between. The CDR3 bases are TGCGCCAGCAGCCAAGATCGGGGGGCGAGTACTGAAGCTTTCTTT. This gives the protein CASSQDRGASTEAFF.

There are a few counts of this clonotype. This chain links TRBV6-1 with TRBJ2-5, with 10 bases fitting TRBD2. This CDR3 is 14 amino acids long. The germline CDR1 and CDR2 sequences are MNHNS and SASEGT. V shed 8 bases and J 5 bases; nucleotides not matched to a gene: 8. CDR3 DNA: TGTGCCAGCGGCCAGCGGGAGGGTTGGGAGACCCAGTACTTC. This sequence encodes CASGQREGWETQYF.

This clonotype was seen more than once but under ten times. The chain links TRBV6-2 or TRBV6-3 to TRBJ1-6, with 7 positions matching TRBD1. Trimming removed 2 bases from V and 8 bases from J; junction bases left unmatched: 6. Germline V gives CDR1 MNHEY, CDR2 SVGEGT. CDR3 length: 15 residues. CDR3 coding DNA: TGTGCCAGCAGTTACCCCTGGGACAGAGATTCACCCCTCCACTTT. This sequence encodes CASSYPWDRDSPLHF.

For this clonotype: Its ends do not fully match the called genes, so a read error is possible. CDR3 loop: CASKRDSSGDTIYF. The CDR3 DNA is TGTGCCAGCAAAAGGGACAGCTCTGGAGACACCATATATTTT. The J gene is TRBJ1-3, the V gene TRBV7-2; 7 bases map to TRBD1. Germline loops: CDR1 SGHTA, CDR2 FQGNSA. The CDR3 is made up of 14 amino acids.

J is TRBJ1-1 and V is TRBV9; TRBD1 aligns across 11 bases. The CDR3 totals 20 residues. The germline gives CDR1 SGDLS, CDR2 YYNGEE. Trimming took 3 bases from V and 0 from J; bases not matched to a gene: 16. CDR3 DNA sequence: TGTGCCAGCAGCGCGGCCATTTCCCCGGGACAGGGGGATATGAACACTGAAGCTTTCTTT. Protein: CASSAAISPGQGDMNTEAFF.

This clonotype was counted only a few times. The chain has TRBV5-1 and TRBJ2-5, with D possibly TRBD2 on 5 matching bases. Germline assignment: CDR1 SGHRS and CDR2 YFSETQ. V was shortened by 0 bases and J by 2 bases, with 11 bases between the two germline ends. This CDR3 spans 15 amino acids. The CDR3, as DNA: TGCGCCAGCAGCTTGGAGAGCGGATGGCAAGAGACCCAGTACTTC. This gives the protein CASSLESGWQETQYF.

This clonotype was observed a few times. The V gene is TRBV12-3 or TRBV12-4, the J gene TRBJ2-7, with 9 bases identical to TRBD1. The CDR3 totals 13 residues. V was pared by 6 bases and J by 4 bases, with 4 bases of the junction left unmatched. The CDR3 reads CASRYDRGYEQYF. Here the CDR3 DNA reads TGTGCCAGCAGATACGACAGGGGGTACGAGCAGTACTTC.

This chain connects TRBV4-1 to TRBJ2-3, with D possibly being TRBD1 (6 bases). The ends were cut back, 4 bases at V and 2 bases at J, with 13 bases in the middle. Per germline, CDR1 MGHRA and CDR2 YSYEKL. This CDR3 comprises 15 residues. The CDR3 region is CASSPATGPTDTQYF. The CDR3 DNA reads as TGCGCCAGCAGCCCAGCGACAGGTCCCACAGATACGCAGTATTTT.

The gene calls are TRBV27 and TRBJ1-2; 12 bases agree with TRBD1. Germline lookup yields CDR1 MNHEY and CDR2 SMNVEV (reference sequence). Trimming at V came to 4 bases and at J to 8 bases, leaving 8 bases not matched to a gene. The length of the CDR3 is 15 residues. Written as DNA, the CDR3 is TGTGCCAGCAGTTCACCGGGACAGGGGGCACGAGGCTACACCTTC. Encoded protein: CASSSPGQGARGYTF.

The rearrangement uses TRBV28 and TRBJ2-1; possible D gene TRBD2, 5 bases. CDR1 is MDHEN and CDR2 is SYDVKM in the germline V gene. CDR3 length: 18 amino acids. With 4 bases removed from V and 0 bases from J, the gap between germline ends came to 19 bases. The CDR3 nucleotides are TGTGCCAGCAGTTACGGGGTACAGCGCCGAAGCTCCTACAATGAGCAGTTCTTC. Its translation: CASSYGVQRRSSYNEQFF.